Presented here are 25 T cell receptor beta chains from one specimen sequenced in a study of beta chain features in type 1 diabetes (dated by TCRdb to 2017 to 2018). The protocol used for the library was the immunoSEQ multiplex PCR assay. All of the isolated RNA was reverse transcribed with the High Capacity cDNA Reverse Transcription Kit, so expressed TCRB transcripts were sequenced. TCRdb mirrors the immuneACCESS table, restricted to in-frame sequences. Some clones are absent from its copies; in checked studies, under half trace to an unresolved V gene, and the reason for the others is unknown. In this sample the table shows approximately 380,000 clones, approximately 15% of which occur a single time. The ten largest clones capture more than 0.015% of the sample. Sequenced input: naive CD4+ T cells from blood. The cell subset or site label on this specimen signifies: true naive CD4+ T cells. The origin of the receptors is a woman younger than 35 in good health.

This clone has only a few counts. This sequence joins TRBV7-3 and TRBJ2-1; the match to TRBD2 covers 10 bases. The CDR3 is made up of 15 amino acids. The germline V gene has CDR1 SGHTA and CDR2 FQGTGA. J gave up 7 bases and V 5 bases, and 8 bases lay outside the gene matches. The CDR3 DNA is TGTGCCAGCAGCACCGGGACTAGCGATTTAAATGAGCAGTTCTTC. It is translated as CASSTGTSDLNEQFF.

The V call is TRBV9, the J call TRBJ2-5; no definite D call. This CDR3 is 14 amino acids long. Looked up from germline, CDR1 is SGDLS and CDR2 is YYNGEE. V gave up 4 bases and J gave up 2 bases, with 12 bases separating them. This chain's CDR3 is CASSWALSQETQYF. DNA of the CDR3: TGTGCCAGCAGCTGGGCGCTTAGTCAAGAGACCCAGTACTTC.

The chain has TRBV5-1 and TRBJ1-2, with D unclear. The length of the CDR3 is 13 residues. The germline CDR1 and CDR2 sequences are SGHRS and YFSETQ. Trimming removed 6 bases at V and 2 bases at J, with 11 bases between. The DNA of the CDR3 is TGCGCCAGCACCGATACAGAGAACTATGGCTACACCTTC. Amino acids: CASTDTENYGYTF.

V usage is TRBV15 and J usage is TRBJ2-1; 9 bases line up with TRBD2. CDR1 and CDR2 (germline): LNHNV, YYDKDF (reference sequence). The CDR3 covers 16 residues. Germline trimming cut 1 base from V and 1 base from J; bases unmatched to any gene: 2. The CDR3 coding sequence is TGTGCCACCAGCAGAGCCGCGGGAGGGTCCTACAATGAGCAGTTCTTC. It codes for CATSRAAGGSYNEQFF. The complete variable domain, with remaining parts taken from reference TRBV15 and TRBJ2-1, reads DAMVIQNPRYQVTQFGKPVTLSCSQTLNHNVMYWYQQKSSQAPKLLFHYYDKDFNNEADTPDNFQSRRPNTSFCFLDIRSPGLGDTAMYLCATSRAAGGSYNEQFFGPGTRLTVL.

The chain links TRBV14 to TRBJ1-5; no clear D. This CDR3 region has 13 residues. Germline CDR1 reads SGHDN; CDR2 reads FVKESK. V lost 4 bases to trimming and J lost 5 bases, with 9 bases between them. DNA for the CDR3: TGTGCCAGCAGCCCCCTACCCCATCAGCCCCAGCATTTT. Translating gives CASSPLPHQPQHF.

There are a few counts of this clone. This rearrangement joins TRBV14 to TRBJ2-7; TRBD2 aligns across 12 bases. This CDR3 is built from 15 residues. Germline V gene sequence: CDR1 SGHDN, CDR2 FVKESK. J was trimmed by 6 bases and V by 4 bases; bases with no gene match: 7. DNA for the CDR3: TGTGCCAGCAGCCCCCTAGGACTAGCGGGATTCGAGCAGTACTTC. It codes for CASSPLGLAGFEQYF.

The chain joins TRBV30 to TRBJ1-3; D not certain. There are 13 residues in the CDR3. V was clipped by 3 bases and J by 0 bases, with 6 bases between them. Germline CDR1 is GTSNPN and CDR2 is SVGIG (reference sequence). The CDR3 reads CAWSRYSGNTIYF. The CDR3 DNA follows: TGTGCCTGGAGCAGGTACTCTGGAAACACCATATATTTT.

This clone came up a few times. The gene calls are TRBV7-3 and TRBJ2-6; 9 bases agree with TRBD1. CDR3 length: 15 amino acids. V dropped 6 bases and J dropped 2; count of bases not matched to a gene: 2. In germline, CDR1 is SGHTA, CDR2 FQGTGA. The CDR3: CASSTGGAGANVLTF. The CDR3 DNA reads as TGTGCCAGCAGTACAGGGGGCGCTGGGGCCAACGTCCTGACTTTC. The variable domain in full, with the rest retrieved from reference TRBV7-3 and TRBJ2-6, is GAGVSQTPSNKVTEKGKYVELRCDPISGHTALYWYRQSLGQGPEFLIYFQGTGAADDSGLPNDRFFAVRPEGSVSTLKIQRTERGDSAVYLCASSTGGAGANVLTFGAGSRLTVL.

This clone has just a few counts. The chain carries TRBV30 and TRBJ1-5; TRBD1 aligns across 8 bases. Germline values: CDR1 GTSNPN, CDR2 SVGIG (reference sequence). V was clipped by 2 bases and J by 6 bases; unmatched bases: 3. This CDR3 is built from 13 residues. The CDR3 nucleotides are TGTGCCTGGAGTCACAGGGGGGGTCAGCCCCAGCATTTT. Translated, it gives CAWSHRGGQPQHF.

The V and J genes are TRBV28 and TRBJ2-1; 7 bases agree with TRBD1. Germline loops: CDR1 MDHEN, CDR2 SYDVKM. This CDR3 has 17 amino acids. V trimming: 5 bases; J trimming: 0 bases; junction bases outside the gene matches: 10. In DNA form, the CDR3 reads TGTGCCAGCAGTACCGTTAACAGGGGAAGCTCCTACAATGAGCAGTTCTTC. Encoded protein: CASSTVNRGSSYNEQFF.

The chain links TRBV28 to TRBJ2-7; 9 bases agree with TRBD1. Germline V lookup: CDR1 MDHEN, CDR2 SYDVKM. This CDR3 has 14 residues. The trim removed 3 bases at V and 1 base at J, leaving 1 base unmatched. Written as DNA, the CDR3 is TGTGCCAGCAGTTTGGACAGGGGATCCTACGAGCAGTACTTC. Translating it yields CASSLDRGSYEQYF.

In this sample, this clone turned up a few times. This sequence joins TRBV4-2 and TRBJ2-7; 14 nucleotides align to TRBD2. CDR3 length: 17 amino acids. V was clipped by 0 bases and J by 6 bases; unmatched bases: 7. Germline CDR1 and CDR2: LGHNA and YNFKEQ. CDR3: CASSQDGTSGSLSEQYF. The CDR3, as DNA: TGTGCCAGCAGCCAAGACGGGACTAGCGGGAGTCTTTCCGAGCAGTACTTC.

This clone was picked up a small number of times. This chain uses TRBV19 with TRBJ2-2; no clear D gene. Germline-derived CDR1 and CDR2 are LNHDA and SQIVND (reference sequence). Trimming shortened V by 6 bases and J by 2 bases, and 4 bases separated the two germline ends. The CDR3 contains 12 residues. The CDR3 here is CASSTNTGELFF. CDR3 in DNA: TGTGCCAGTAGCACTAACACCGGGGAGCTGTTTTTT.

The chain joins TRBV7-8 to TRBJ2-2; D gene ambiguous. The CDR3 loop spans 14 amino acids. CDR1 and CDR2 (germline): SGHVS, FQNEAQ. V was shortened by 4 bases and J by 1 base, with 7 bases between the two germline ends. In DNA, the CDR3 is TGTGCCAGCAGCTCATCGGTGAACACCGGGGAGCTGTTTTTT. This sequence encodes CASSSSVNTGELFF. Full variable domain (outside the CDR3, taken from reference TRBV7-8 and TRBJ2-2): GAGVSQSPRYKVAKRGQDVALRCDPISGHVSLFWYQQALGQGPEFLTYFQNEAQLDKSGLPSDRFFAERPEGSVSTLKIQRTQQEDSAVYLCASSSSVNTGELFFGEGSRLTVL.

This chain connects TRBV28 to TRBJ1-2; D is possibly TRBD1 (5 bases). Per the germline V gene, CDR1 is MDHEN and CDR2 is SYDVKM. Trimming cost V 2 bases and J 10 bases, with 14 bases left between them. The CDR3 runs to 13 residues. This CDR3 is CASSLRGLPVYTF. CDR3 in DNA: TGTGCCAGCAGTTTAAGGGGACTGCCTGTCTACACCTTC.

This clone was counted a few times. Here the CDR3 DNA reads TGTGCCAGCAGCGTAGCTCTCGTCGGGGAAGGTGGCTACACCTTC. It is translated as CASSVALVGEGGYTF. V gene TRBV9 combines with J gene TRBJ1-2; D not resolved. CDR3 length equals 15 residues. The germline V gene has CDR1 SGDLS and CDR2 YYNGEE. Trimming stripped 0 bases from V and 7 bases from J, with 16 bases between. Full variable domain (missing parts from reference TRBV9 and TRBJ1-2): DSGVTQTPKHLITATGQRVTLRCSPRSGDLSVYWYQQSLDQGLQFLIQYYNGEERAKGNILERFSAQQFPDLHSELNLSSLELGDSALYFCASSVALVGEGGYTFGSGTRLTVV.

V and J are TRBV7-3 and TRBJ1-2; possible D gene TRBD1, 6 bases. The CDR3 sequence is 13 residues long. Between the trimmed V and J ends, which lost 1 base and 6 bases, there was a span of 9 bases. Germline CDR1 is SGHTA and CDR2 is FQGTGA. CDR3 coding DNA: TGTGCCAGCAGCTTAAATACAGGGAATGGCTACACCTTC. Its translation is CASSLNTGNGYTF.

The sample holds a few counts of this clone. Other DNA sequences in the sample encode the same CDR3. The J gene is TRBJ2-7, the V gene TRBV28; D is undetermined. CDR3 length: 11 residues. The V gene lost 4 bases and the J gene lost 3 bases, with 4 bases spanning the gap. Germline V lookup: CDR1 MDHEN, CDR2 SYDVKM. Here the CDR3 reads CASSSNYEQYF. CDR3 nucleotides: TGTGCCAGCAGTTCCAACTACGAGCAGTACTTC.

This clone showed up just a few times. The genes are TRBV19 and TRBJ1-5; D is possibly TRBD1 (6 bases). The CDR3 consists of 12 residues. Deletions cut 7 bases from V and 7 bases from J, with 11 bases between. The V gene's germline CDR1 is LNHDA and CDR2 SQIVND (reference sequence). The CDR3 region is CASTTGRQPQHF. CDR3 bases: TGTGCCAGTACTACAGGGCGGCAGCCCCAGCATTTT. Full variable domain (missing parts from reference TRBV19 and TRBJ1-5): DGGITQSPKYLFRKEGQNVTLSCEQNLNHDAMYWYRQDPGQGLRLIYYSQIVNDFQKGDIAEGYSVSREKKESFPLTVTSAQKNPTAFYLCASTTGRQPQHFGDGTRLSIL.

Only a few counts were recorded for this clone. The chain carries TRBV30 and TRBJ2-7; TRBD2 aligns across 8 bases. V dropped 4 bases and J dropped 3; count of bases not matched to a gene: 5. The CDR3 covers 13 residues. The V gene's germline CDR1 is GTSNPN and CDR2 SVGIG (reference sequence). As DNA, the CDR3 is TGTGCCTGGATACTAGCGGAACACTACGAGCAGTACTTC. Its protein product is CAWILAEHYEQYF.

This chain joins TRBV11-3 and TRBJ2-1; D remains ambiguous. Trimming left V 0 bases short and J 9 bases short, with 9 bases between. Germline assignment: CDR1 SGHNT and CDR2 YENEEA. The CDR3 sequence is 13 residues long. In DNA, the CDR3 is TGTGCCAGCAGCTTAGAAGTTTCGGTTGAGCAGTTCTTC. Protein: CASSLEVSVEQFF.

J is TRBJ1-2 and V is TRBV4-2, with a tentative D call TRBD1 (6 bases). Germline loops: CDR1 LGHNA, CDR2 YNFKEQ. Trimming left V 0 bases short and J 8 bases short, with 10 bases between. The CDR3 spans 13 residues. CDR3 DNA: TGTGCCAGCAGCCAAGATCGGGGGGCCGGCTACACCTTC. Protein sequence: CASSQDRGAGYTF.

This chain connects TRBV18 to TRBJ2-7, with TRBD1 matching over 8 bases. Germline V gives CDR1 KGHSH, CDR2 LQKENI. The CDR3 length is 15 residues. Trimming cost V 5 bases and J 0 bases; bases outside gene matches: 6. This CDR3 reads CASSANRGSSYEQYF. CDR3 in DNA: TGTGCCAGCTCAGCTAACAGGGGGAGCTCCTACGAGCAGTACTTC.

The V gene is TRBV20-1, the J gene TRBJ2-1, with a weak D call TRBD2 (6 bases). The CDR3 extends over 11 amino acids. Germline V lookup: CDR1 DFQATT, CDR2 SNEGSKA (reference sequence). Deletions cut 6 bases from V and 9 bases from J, with 12 bases between. The CDR3 sequence: CSAGLGGEQFF. CDR3 nucleotides: TGCAGTGCGGGACTTGGCGGTGAGCAGTTCTTC.

This clone has just a few counts. This rearrangement joins TRBV30 to TRBJ2-1; 9 bases fit TRBD2. This CDR3 spans 14 amino acids. The J segment lost 10 bases and the V segment lost 0 bases, leaving 7 bases of the junction unmatched. Germline lookup yields CDR1 GTSNPN and CDR2 SVGIG (reference sequence). The CDR3 sequence: CAWSVNSLAGEQFF. DNA of the CDR3: TGTGCCTGGAGTGTAAACAGTCTAGCGGGGGAGCAGTTCTTC. Filled out from reference TRBV30 and TRBJ2-1, the complete variable domain reads SQTIHQWPATLVQPVGSPLSLECTVEGTSNPNLYWYRQAAGRGLQLLFYSVGIGQISSEVPQNLSASRPQDRQFILSSKKLLLSDSGFYLCAWSVNSLAGEQFFGPGTRLTVL.